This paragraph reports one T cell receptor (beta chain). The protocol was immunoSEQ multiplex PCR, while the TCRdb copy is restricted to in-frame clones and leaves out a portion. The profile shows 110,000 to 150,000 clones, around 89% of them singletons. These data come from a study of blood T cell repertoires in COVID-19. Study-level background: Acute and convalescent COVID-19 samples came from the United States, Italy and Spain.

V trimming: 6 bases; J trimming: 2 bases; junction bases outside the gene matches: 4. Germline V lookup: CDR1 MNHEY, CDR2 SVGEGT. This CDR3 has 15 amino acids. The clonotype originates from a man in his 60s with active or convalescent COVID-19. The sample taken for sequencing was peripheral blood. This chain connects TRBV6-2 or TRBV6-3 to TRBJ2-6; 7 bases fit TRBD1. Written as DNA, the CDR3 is TGTGCCAGCAGCCGGGACAGCGCTGGGGCCAACGTCCTGACTTTC. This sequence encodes CASSRDSAGANVLTF.